A single sample is the source of the 27 T cell receptor beta chains below, sequenced in a study of cytomegalovirus exposure and HLA in healthy donors. Researchers ran the PCR with 60 Vbeta and 13 Jbeta primers. The repertoire was sequenced with immunoSEQ multiplex PCR; TCRdb's copy has only in-frame clones and lacks some. The sample includes 150,000 to 200,000 clones, more than 70% seen only once; the top ten take 0.95% to 1.4%. Input material: PBMCs. The receptors were sampled from a woman between 35 and 50 years old in good health and CMV-seronegative.

The genes are TRBV30 and TRBJ2-1, with a possible D match to TRBD1 (5 bases). V was clipped by 4 bases and J by 0 bases, with 16 bases between them. CDR3 length: 16 amino acids. Germline CDR1 GTSNPN, CDR2 SVGIG (reference sequence). The CDR3 region has the DNA TGTGCCTGGAAGCAGGGATGGACAAACTCCTACAATGAGCAGTTCTTC. Protein: CAWKQGWTNSYNEQFF.

The chain is built from TRBV15 and TRBJ2-5, with a tentative D call TRBD2 (6 bases). The germline V and J ends were trimmed by 0 bases and 5 bases, with 13 bases remaining between them. Germline loops: CDR1 LNHNV, CDR2 YYDKDF (reference sequence). This CDR3 is 15 amino acids long. CDR3 in DNA: TGTGCCACCAGCAGAGATCCCGGGAGCAGTGAGACCCAGTACTTC. This sequence encodes CATSRDPGSSETQYF.

The chain is built from TRBV9 and TRBJ1-2; D perhaps matches TRBD1 (5 bases). From germline, CDR1 is SGDLS and CDR2 YYNGEE. Trimming left V 6 bases short and J 7 bases short, with 19 bases between. This CDR3 is 14 amino acids long. This CDR3 is CASTQGITPAGYTF. The DNA of the CDR3 is TGTGCCAGCACCCAGGGTATCACCCCCGCTGGCTACACCTTC.

This CDR3 is CASSSSGAARGTGELFF. The CDR3 DNA sequence: TGTGCCAGCAGCTCGTCAGGGGCCGCTCGTGGTACCGGGGAGCTGTTTTTT. The chain links TRBV9 to TRBJ2-2, with TRBD1 as a possible D gene (6 bases). Trimming took 4 bases from V and 5 from J, leaving 21 bases between them. Germline CDR1 is SGDLS and CDR2 is YYNGEE. This CDR3 has 17 amino acids. Looking up the rest from reference TRBV9 and TRBJ2-2 gives the full variable domain: DSGVTQTPKHLITATGQRVTLRCSPRSGDLSVYWYQQSLDQGLQFLIQYYNGEERAKGNILERFSAQQFPDLHSELNLSSLELGDSALYFCASSSSGAARGTGELFFGEGSRLTVL.

The chain carries TRBV14 and TRBJ2-3; D possibly corresponds to TRBD2 (7 bases). The CDR3 is 16 residues long. Germline V gene sequence: CDR1 SGHDN, CDR2 FVKESK. Trimming left V 0 bases short and J 2 bases short, with 12 bases between. The CDR3 nucleotides are TGTGCCAGCAGCCAAGATTGGGGGGGCGTCACAGATACGCAGTATTTT. It codes for CASSQDWGGVTDTQYF.

This clone has a single count. The rearrangement links TRBV5-1 to TRBJ1-1, with unresolved D. Germline CDR1 is SGHRS and CDR2 is YFSETQ. V was pared by 1 base and J by 5 bases, with 15 bases between. The length of the CDR3 is 15 residues. CDR3 sequence: CASSLNSAAGTEAFF. CDR3 DNA sequence: TGCGCCAGCAGCTTGAATTCGGCCGCGGGGACTGAAGCTTTCTTT. Together with reference TRBV5-1 and TRBJ1-1, the CDR3 gives the full variable domain: KAGVTQTPRYLIKTRGQQVTLSCSPISGHRSVSWYQQTPGQGLQFLFEYFSETQRNKGNFPGRFSGRQFSNSRSEMNVSTLELGDSALYLCASSLNSAAGTEAFFGQGTRLTVV.

This chain connects TRBV5-4 to TRBJ2-7; TRBD2 aligns across 7 bases. Germline V gene sequence: CDR1 SGHNT, CDR2 YYREEE (reference sequence). Trimming removed 0 bases from V and 6 bases from J; junction bases left unmatched: 6. The CDR3 sequence is 14 residues long. This chain's CDR3 is CASSLGREQGEQYF. For the CDR3, the DNA is TGTGCCAGCAGCTTGGGGCGGGAGCAGGGCGAGCAGTACTTC.

This chain uses TRBV5-6 with TRBJ2-5; 9 nucleotides match TRBD2. J gave up 2 bases and V 2 bases, and 7 bases lay outside the gene matches. Germline-derived CDR1 and CDR2 are SGHDT and YYEEEE. This CDR3 region has 16 residues. DNA of the CDR3: TGTGCCAGCAGCTTACAATCAACTAGCGGGCAAGAGACCCAGTACTTC. This codes for CASSLQSTSGQETQYF.

The genes are TRBV7-3 and TRBJ2-1; D is perhaps TRBD1 (6 bases). CDR3 length: 16 residues. Per germline, CDR1 SGHTA and CDR2 FQGTGA. V lost 5 bases and J lost 1, with 15 bases in between. In DNA, the CDR3 is TGTGCCAGCAGCCCCAAACAGGGTTTTTCCTACAATGAGCAGTTCTTC. Protein product: CASSPKQGFSYNEQFF.

This clone was counted a few times. This CDR3 reads CASSLGGLRERTYEQYV. The CDR3 DNA reads TGTGCCAGCAGCTTGGGGGGTTTGCGGGAGCGAACCTACGAGCAGTACGTC. This sequence joins TRBV5-4 and TRBJ2-7; 7 nucleotides agree with TRBD2. The CDR3 extends over 17 amino acids. The V segment lost 0 bases and the J segment 2 bases; nucleotides outside the gene matches: 11. In germline, CDR1 is SGHNT, CDR2 YYREEE (reference sequence).

The chain combines TRBV10-2 with TRBJ2-1, with 7 bases identical to TRBD2. Germline CDR1 and CDR2: WSHSY and SAAADI. The CDR3 has 14 residues. The trim removed 5 bases at V and 6 bases at J, leaving 7 bases unmatched. DNA of the CDR3: TGCGCCAGCAGTAGCGGGATAGTGGGCAATGAGCAGTTCTTC. Its protein is CASSSGIVGNEQFF.

The chain joins TRBV30 to TRBJ2-1; D possibly corresponds to TRBD2 (7 bases). CDR3 length: 14 amino acids. The ends were cut back, 1 base at V and 15 bases at J, with 22 bases in the middle. Per germline, CDR1 GTSNPN and CDR2 SVGIG (reference sequence). In nucleotides, the CDR3 is TGTGCCTGGAGTGGGGGGAAGGGGGGCCCGGGGGGGTTCTTC. Its protein is CAWSGGKGGPGGFF.

This chain links TRBV5-4 with TRBJ1-1; no reliable D call. V shed 0 bases and J shed 11 bases, with 14 bases lying between them. The CDR3 runs 13 residues. CDR1 and CDR2 (germline): SGHNT, YYREEE (reference sequence). The CDR3 protein is CASSLAVEGGAFF. The CDR3 DNA reads as TGTGCCAGCAGCTTGGCCGTCGAGGGAGGGGCTTTCTTT.

CDR3 in amino acids: CACRDSGRWGDTQYF. In DNA, the CDR3 is TGTGCCTGCCGAGACTCCGGGAGATGGGGAGATACGCAGTATTTT. The chain combines TRBV30 with TRBJ2-3, with a tentative D call TRBD2 (6 bases). The CDR3 loop spans 15 amino acids. In germline, CDR1 is GTSNPN, CDR2 SVGIG (reference sequence). Trimming took off 6 bases at V and 5 bases at J, with 21 bases between the two ends.

V and J are TRBV19 and TRBJ1-1; D possibly corresponds to TRBD1 (5 bases). The CDR3 runs 15 residues. Per germline, CDR1 LNHDA and CDR2 SQIVND (reference sequence). V was clipped by 8 bases and J by 1 base, with 17 bases between them. The CDR3 reads CASWDSPSGNTEAFF. The CDR3 DNA reads as TGTGCCAGTTGGGACTCCCCGTCGGGGAACACTGAAGCTTTCTTT. Full variable domain (rest looked up from reference TRBV19 and TRBJ1-1): DGGITQSPKYLFRKEGQNVTLSCEQNLNHDAMYWYRQDPGQGLRLIYYSQIVNDFQKGDIAEGYSVSREKKESFPLTVTSAQKNPTAFYLCASWDSPSGNTEAFFGQGTRLTVV.

This chain links TRBV5-1 with TRBJ1-1, with TRBD1 matching 7 bases. CDR1 and CDR2 (germline): SGHRS, YFSETQ. The CDR3 is 14 amino acids. V lost 4 bases, J lost 4 bases, and 7 bases stayed unmatched. CDR3 bases: TGCGCCAGCAGCGAACAGGGGTGGGTCACTGAAGCTTTCTTT. Encoded protein: CASSEQGWVTEAFF. Complete variable domain (other parts from reference TRBV5-1 and TRBJ1-1): KAGVTQTPRYLIKTRGQQVTLSCSPISGHRSVSWYQQTPGQGLQFLFEYFSETQRNKGNFPGRFSGRQFSNSRSEMNVSTLELGDSALYLCASSEQGWVTEAFFGQGTRLTVV.

This chain connects TRBV5-1 to TRBJ2-7; tentatively, D is TRBD2 (6 bases). V gave up 3 bases and J gave up 3 bases, with 16 bases separating them. The germline V gene has CDR1 SGHRS and CDR2 YFSETQ. This CDR3 comprises 15 residues. The CDR3 sequence: CASSSTGDGFYEQYF. CDR3 nucleotides: TGCGCCAGCAGCTCAACGGGGGACGGATTCTACGAGCAGTACTTC.

The chain employs TRBV12-5 and TRBJ2-1; no clear D. V lost 0 bases and J 10 bases, leaving 7 bases between the germline ends. CDR3 length equals 12 residues. CDR1 is LGHNT and CDR2 is FRNRAP in the germline V gene. The CDR3, as DNA: TGTGCTAGTGGTTTGGTCGAGAGGGAGCAGTTCTTC. As protein: CASGLVEREQFF.

J is TRBJ2-1 and V is TRBV5-1; 8 positions match TRBD2. V was pared by 5 bases and J by 2 bases, with 15 bases of the junction left unmatched. Germline lookup yields CDR1 SGHRS and CDR2 YFSETQ. CDR3 length: 18 amino acids. The CDR3 sequence is CASRSAGALLVTYNEQFF. The CDR3, as DNA: TGCGCCAGCAGATCAGCGGGAGCCCTACTCGTTACCTACAATGAGCAGTTCTTC.

Only one count was recorded for this clone. CDR3 sequence: CASRSSGTLAYNSPLHF. In DNA, the CDR3 is TGCGCCAGCAGATCCTCCGGGACTCTCGCCTATAATTCACCCCTCCACTTT. J is TRBJ1-6 and V is TRBV10-1; tentative D call: TRBD1 (5 bases). Germline CDR1 reads WNHNN; CDR2 reads SYGVQD (reference sequence). This CDR3 is built from 17 residues. Trimming pared 6 bases from V and 2 bases from J, leaving 17 bases between.

The chain recombines TRBV21-1 with TRBJ1-1. TRBV21-1 is termed a pseudogene. The CDR3 length is 15 residues. CDR3 nucleotides: TGTGCCAGCTCTAAATCAACTAACATGAACACTGAAGCTTTCTTT. This sequence encodes CASSKSTNMNTEAFF.

In its sample, this clone was seen once. At one end, the junction sequence differs from germline, possibly due to a read error. The chain joins TRBV4-1 to TRBJ1-3; 8 bases are shared with TRBD1. The CDR3 consists of 13 residues. Germline values: CDR1 MGHRA, CDR2 YSYEKL. Written as DNA, the CDR3 is TGCGCCAGCAGCCATGAGGACAGGGCGCTTATCGCGTTT. Its protein product is CASSHEDRALIAF.

This clone was detected only once. The chain carries TRBV19 and TRBJ1-3; D is ambiguous. V was trimmed by 1 base and J by 2 bases, leaving 9 bases between them. Germline V lookup: CDR1 LNHDA, CDR2 SQIVND (reference sequence). The CDR3 has 15 amino acids. CDR3 sequence (DNA): TGTGCCAGTAGTATAGGGGCAGGCGCTGGAAACACCATATATTTT. Protein: CASSIGAGAGNTIYF. The full variable domain, in which reference TRBV19 and TRBJ1-3 provide the parts outside the CDR3, is DGGITQSPKYLFRKEGQNVTLSCEQNLNHDAMYWYRQDPGQGLRLIYYSQIVNDFQKGDIAEGYSVSREKKESFPLTVTSAQKNPTAFYLCASSIGAGAGNTIYFGEGSWLTVV.

This clone was observed a few times. The CDR3 loop reads CASKHTSGRSNEQFF. DNA of the CDR3: TGTGCCAGCAAACATACTAGCGGGAGGAGCAATGAGCAGTTCTTC. The chain has TRBV6-5 and TRBJ2-1, with 12 positions matching TRBD2. Germline CDR1 MNHEY, CDR2 SVGAGI. The CDR3 consists of 15 residues. V gave up 7 bases and J gave up 6 bases; unmatched junction bases: 7.

This chain joins TRBV5-1 and TRBJ2-3, with D perhaps matching TRBD1 (6 bases). Trimming took 3 bases from V and 6 from J, leaving 17 bases between them. Germline values: CDR1 SGHRS, CDR2 YFSETQ. The CDR3 sequence is 15 residues long. In DNA, the CDR3 is TGCGCCAGCAGCTCTTCCAGGGGTACTGTGGATACGCAGTATTTT. As protein: CASSSSRGTVDTQYF.

V and J are TRBV7-2 and TRBJ1-1; 8 bases line up with TRBD1. CDR1 SGHTA and CDR2 FQGNSA come from the germline V gene. This CDR3 region has 16 residues. Germline trimming cut 1 base from V and 1 base from J; bases unmatched to any gene: 5. CDR3 region: CASSLGLGTGNTEAFF. The CDR3 DNA sequence: TGTGCCAGCAGCTTAGGGCTCGGGACAGGGAACACTGAAGCTTTCTTT.

This rearrangement joins TRBV29-1 to TRBJ2-5; the D gene is possibly TRBD2 (6 bases). The CDR3 covers 14 residues. V lost 2 bases and J 5 bases, leaving 15 bases between the germline ends. Germline V lookup: CDR1 SQVTM, CDR2 ANQGSEA. The CDR3 reads CSVELFSGRETQYF. DNA of the CDR3: TGCAGCGTTGAACTCTTTAGCGGCCGGGAGACCCAGTACTTC.